These 29 T cell receptor beta chains share one sample of origin, sequenced in a study of CD8+CD57+ T cells in acquired aplastic anemia. The study profiled TCR beta VDJ and CDR3 using genomic DNA as template. Using its own MiXCR run on the reads, TCRdb lists one record per CDR3 protein. The data hold 150,000 to 200,000 distinct CDR3 sequences, with roughly 50% observed a single time. All patients picked for sequencing had shown, by flow cytometry, an expansion of CD8+CD57+ cells. The specimen sequenced was sorted CD4+, CD8+, or CD8+CD57+ T cells (not recorded which) from PBMCs. The source of these receptors is a human donor with aplastic anemia.

This clonotype has a handful of counts. The CDR3 is CASTTGGVGEKLFF. For the CDR3, the DNA is TGTGCCAGTACTACAGGGGGGGTTGGGGAAAAACTGTTTTTT. The chain couples TRBV19 to TRBJ1-4, with TRBD1 matching over 8 bases. This CDR3 comprises 14 residues. Germline V CDR1 and CDR2: LNHDA, SQIVND (reference sequence). Trimming removed 7 bases from V and 8 bases from J; junction bases left unmatched: 9.

This clonotype occurred many times. The CDR3 sequence is CASSMNRDFPSLVRGYTF. Written as DNA, the CDR3 is TGTGCCAGCAGCATGAACCGGGACTTTCCCTCCTTAGTACGGGGCTACACCTTC. The chain uses TRBV9 and TRBJ1-2, with a weak D call TRBD1 (5 bases). There are 18 residues in the CDR3. The ends were cut back, 4 bases at V and 8 bases at J, with 30 bases in the middle. The germline gives CDR1 SGDLS, CDR2 YYNGEE.

This clonotype has at least ten counts. This chain joins TRBV19 and TRBJ2-3, with D unclear. V shed 0 bases and J shed 5 bases, with 6 bases lying between them. Germline V gene data show CDR1 as LNHDA and CDR2 as SQIVND (reference sequence). This CDR3 region has 13 residues. The CDR3 DNA is TGTGCCAGTAGTATAGAGGGTATAGATACGCAGTATTTT. Protein product: CASSIEGIDTQYF.

The CDR3 sequence is CASSSGLAVEDTQYF. CDR3 DNA sequence: TGTGCCAGCAGCTCGGGACTAGCGGTGGAAGATACGCAGTATTTT. The chain combines TRBV11-1 with TRBJ2-3, with 11 bases identical to TRBD2. V shed 4 bases and J 5 bases; nucleotides not matched to a gene: 5. In germline, CDR1 is SGHAT, CDR2 FQDESV (reference sequence). The CDR3 sequence is 15 residues long.

J is TRBJ1-6 and V is TRBV7-2, with D tentatively TRBD1 (5 bases). The CDR3 is 13 residues long. Per germline, CDR1 SGHTA and CDR2 FQGNSA. Trimming left V 5 bases short and J 8 bases short, with 10 bases between. The CDR3 here is CASSRDSYSPLHF. The CDR3 region has the DNA TGTGCCAGCAGCCGCGACAGTTATTCACCCCTCCACTTT.

V usage is TRBV20-1 and J usage is TRBJ1-1; possibly TRBD1 for D (5 bases). The CDR3 spans 11 residues. Trimming stripped 6 bases from V and 1 base from J, with 6 bases between. Germline CDR1 and CDR2: DFQATT and SNEGSKA (reference sequence). This CDR3 is CSAGGNTEAFF. For the CDR3, the DNA is TGCAGTGCGGGGGGGAACACTGAAGCTTTCTTT.

V gene TRBV29-1 combines with J gene TRBJ2-7; TRBD1 matches 8 bases. The trim removed 3 bases at V and 6 bases at J, leaving 7 bases unmatched. CDR3 size: 13 residues. The germline CDR1 and CDR2 sequences are SQVTM and ANQGSEA. CDR3 DNA sequence: TGCAGCGTTGACTTGCAGGGGGCGGGCGAGCAGTACTTC. This translates into CSVDLQGAGEQYF.

DNA of the CDR3: TGTGCCAGCAGAAAGAATCAAGGGGAGCAGTACTTC. This encodes CASRKNQGEQYF. The chain combines TRBV6-1 with TRBJ2-7, with D hard to call. CDR1 is MNHNS and CDR2 is SASEGT in the germline V gene. The CDR3 runs to 12 residues. The V end lost 6 bases, the J end lost 7 bases, and 13 bases lay between the germline ends.

The genes are TRBV7-9 and TRBJ2-1; D perhaps matches TRBD1 (5 bases). Trimming took 5 bases from V and 9 from J, leaving 8 bases between them. There are 11 residues in the CDR3. The germline V gene encodes CDR1 SEHNR and CDR2 FQNEAQ (reference sequence). The CDR3 loop reads CASSLGVEQFF. The DNA for the CDR3 is TGTGCCAGCAGCCTAGGGGTTGAGCAGTTCTTC.

This clonotype was recorded many times. V is TRBV5-1 and J is TRBJ2-1; D perhaps matches TRBD2 (5 bases). CDR3 length: 17 residues. Per the germline V gene, CDR1 is SGHRS and CDR2 is YFSETQ. The V gene lost 4 bases and the J gene lost 7 bases, with 24 bases spanning the gap. CDR3 DNA: TGCGCCAGCAGCCCGGGGTCCCAGGTGCTGAGTCGGAATGAGCAGTTCTTC. This encodes CASSPGSQVLSRNEQFF.

The chain employs TRBV6-4 and TRBJ2-7; a weak D match, TRBD1 (6 bases). Germline assignment: CDR1 MRHNA and CDR2 SNTAGT. V lost 10 bases and J 3 bases, leaving 25 bases between the germline ends. The CDR3 has 16 amino acids. CDR3 in amino acids: CANRWGPQGLFYEQYF. In DNA form, the CDR3 reads TGTGCCAACAGGTGGGGCCCACAGGGCCTCTTCTACGAGCAGTACTTC.

This clonotype showed up just once. This chain connects TRBV11-3 to TRBJ1-2, with 7 bases aligning to TRBD1. The germline V gene encodes CDR1 SGHNT and CDR2 YENEEA. With V trimmed by 5 bases and J by 8 bases, 8 bases remained unmatched. This CDR3 has 13 amino acids. CDR3: CASSPDRAAGYTF. As DNA, the CDR3 is TGTGCCAGCAGCCCAGACAGGGCGGCGGGCTACACCTTC.

In regard to this clonotype: It may be a read error: a sequence one base away is much more abundant. The chain is built from TRBV7-2 and TRBJ2-7; D is ambiguous. The CDR3 loop spans 14 amino acids. Trimming removed 1 base from V and 9 bases from J, with 16 bases in between. From germline, CDR1 is SGHTA and CDR2 FQGNSA. CDR3 residues: CASSLEDLRVGQYF. Here the CDR3 DNA reads TGTGCCAGCAGCTTAGAGGATTTACGGGTCGGGCAGTACTTC.

This clonotype was seen more than once but under ten times. The gene calls are TRBV28 and TRBJ1-5; 7 bases are shared with TRBD1. The CDR3 loop spans 14 amino acids. V dropped 3 bases and J dropped 6; count of bases not matched to a gene: 5. Germline lookup yields CDR1 MDHEN and CDR2 SYDVKM. CDR3 bases: TGTGCCAGCAGTTTGAACACAGGGGTTCAGCCCCAGCATTTT. It encodes CASSLNTGVQPQHF.

This clonotype was recorded at least ten times. This rearrangement joins TRBV5-1 to TRBJ1-6; D unresolved. Germline CDR1 SGHRS, CDR2 YFSETQ. V lost 0 bases and J 10 bases, leaving 14 bases between the germline ends. The CDR3 covers 15 residues. CDR3 nucleotides: TGCGCCAGCAGCTTGGCCGGTAGTCAATACTCACCCCTCCACTTT. The encoded protein is CASSLAGSQYSPLHF.

This clonotype was found many times. This sequence joins TRBV7-9 and TRBJ2-2, with D maybe TRBD2 (7 bases). Germline assignment: CDR1 SEHNR and CDR2 FQNEAQ (reference sequence). This CDR3 is built from 16 residues. V shed 5 bases and J shed 3 bases, with 16 bases lying between them. CDR3 in DNA: TGTGCCAGCAGCCAAGCGGGACGGGGGCACACCGGGGAGCTGTTTTTT. Translating it yields CASSQAGRGHTGELFF.

The chain uses TRBV27 and TRBJ1-5; the D gene is possibly TRBD1 (5 bases). Germline lookup yields CDR1 MNHEY and CDR2 SMNVEV (reference sequence). With 0 bases removed from V and 6 bases from J, the gap between germline ends came to 9 bases. The length of the CDR3 is 14 residues. The CDR3, as DNA: TGTGCCAGCAGTTTATCGACGAGGGGTCAGCCCCAGCATTTT. It yields the protein CASSLSTRGQPQHF.

The chain links TRBV11-2 to TRBJ2-7; D gene ambiguous. V lost 6 bases, J lost 3 bases, and 24 bases lay in between. The CDR3 has 17 amino acids. Germline V gives CDR1 SGHAT, CDR2 FQNNGV. The CDR3 DNA sequence: TGTGCCAGCAGTTTCCCGACCGGACGGTCCACGGGCTACGAGCAGTACTTC. This sequence encodes CASSFPTGRSTGYEQYF.

Sample share makes this clonotype medium-sized. The chain is built from TRBV2 and TRBJ1-2, with D uncertain. The CDR3 spans 12 residues. V was cut by 5 bases and J by 6 bases, with 10 bases left in between. Germline CDR1 SNHLY, CDR2 FYNNEI. CDR3: CASSTPPDGYTF. The CDR3 coding sequence is TGTGCCAGCAGTACCCCGCCAGATGGCTACACCTTC.

This clonotype was picked up a small number of times. This sequence joins TRBV2 and TRBJ2-2, with 8 bases lining up with TRBD1. Unmatched junction bases numbered 5, after V lost 5 bases and J lost 6 bases. Germline-derived CDR1 and CDR2 are SNHLY and FYNNEI. This CDR3 contains 14 residues. CDR3 loop: CASSLGQVSGELFF. Here the CDR3 DNA reads TGTGCCAGCAGTCTGGGACAGGTCTCCGGGGAGCTGTTTTTT.

The rearrangement joins TRBV7-8 to TRBJ2-7, with 9 bases that match TRBD2. The CDR3 runs to 16 residues. Germline trimming cut 5 bases from V and 5 bases from J; bases unmatched to any gene: 13. The germline CDR1 and CDR2 sequences are SGHVS and FQNEAQ. The CDR3 coding sequence is TGTGCCAGCAGCCCATGGACTAGCGCATTTAAGGACGAGCAGTACTTC. Translation: CASSPWTSAFKDEQYF.

The V and J genes are TRBV2 and TRBJ1-2, with 8 bases identical to TRBD1. The CDR3 has 14 amino acids. After removal of 2 bases from V and 6 bases from J, the junction contained 5 bases not matched to a gene. Germline V lookup: CDR1 SNHLY, CDR2 FYNNEI. The CDR3 sequence: CASSESGQGHGYTF. The CDR3 nucleotides read TGTGCCAGCAGTGAATCCGGACAGGGTCATGGCTACACCTTC.

This clonotype was counted many times. This chain links TRBV20-1 with TRBJ2-1, with D tentatively TRBD1 or TRBD2 (6 bases each). Germline values: CDR1 DFQATT, CDR2 SNEGSKA (reference sequence). Trimming took 3 bases from V and 5 from J, leaving 14 bases between them. This CDR3 comprises 14 residues. CDR3 DNA sequence: TGCAGTGCTAGCGGGGGACACCTTAACAATGAGCAGTTCTTC. It encodes CSASGGHLNNEQFF.

This clonotype was picked up many times. The V gene is TRBV5-1, the J gene TRBJ1-1, with D uncertain. From germline, CDR1 is SGHRS and CDR2 YFSETQ. This CDR3 is 14 amino acids long. With 0 bases removed from V and 5 bases from J, the gap between germline ends came to 11 bases. The CDR3: CASSLDWRGTEAFF. CDR3 DNA: TGCGCCAGCAGCTTGGATTGGCGGGGTACTGAAGCTTTCTTT. The whole variable domain, filled in from reference TRBV5-1 and TRBJ1-1, reads KAGVTQTPRYLIKTRGQQVTLSCSPISGHRSVSWYQQTPGQGLQFLFEYFSETQRNKGNFPGRFSGRQFSNSRSEMNVSTLELGDSALYLCASSLDWRGTEAFFGQGTRLTVV.

This clonotype was found once. An end of the junction does not agree with germline; a read error may underlie this. The chain joins TRBV11-1 to TRBJ2-7; D uncertain. The CDR3 is 14 residues long. Germline V lookup: CDR1 SGHAT, CDR2 FQDESV (reference sequence). The CDR3 nucleotides are TGTGCCAGCAGTTACTCGACGGATTCCTACGAGCAGTGCTTC. Protein product: CASSYSTDSYEQCF.

V is TRBV20-1 and J is TRBJ2-5; 10 nucleotides agree with TRBD2. The V and J ends lost 6 bases and 7 bases, in that order; junction bases with no gene match: 5. The CDR3 spans 12 residues. Germline V gene data show CDR1 as DFQATT and CDR2 as SNEGSKA (reference sequence). In DNA, the CDR3 is TGCAGTGCCCTAGCGGGGGCGGGGACCCAGTACTTC. This sequence encodes CSALAGAGTQYF.

This clonotype has at least ten counts. This rearrangement joins TRBV20-1 to TRBJ2-3, with D hard to call. The V gene lost 1 base and the J gene lost 0 bases, with 11 bases spanning the gap. Germline loops: CDR1 DFQATT, CDR2 SNEGSKA (reference sequence). The length of the CDR3 is 15 residues. The CDR3 loop is CSARAGMGSTDTQYF. The CDR3 coding sequence is TGCAGTGCTAGAGCGGGTATGGGAAGCACAGATACGCAGTATTTT.

In this sample, this clonotype turned up many times. This rearrangement joins TRBV5-4 to TRBJ2-5; the D is unclear. CDR3 size: 13 residues. Trimming removed 0 bases at V and 5 bases at J, with 8 bases between. The germline V gene has CDR1 SGHNT and CDR2 YYREEE (reference sequence). CDR3 DNA sequence: TGTGCCAGCAGCTTGGCACCGCCGGAGACCCAGTACTTC. The encoded protein is CASSLAPPETQYF.

The sample holds one count of this clonotype. The chain uses TRBV20-1 and TRBJ2-1; 10 bases map to TRBD2. Germline V gives CDR1 DFQATT, CDR2 SNEGSKA (reference sequence). The CDR3 consists of 13 residues. CDR3 bases: TGCAGCTCTAGCGGGGGCCGGTACAATGAGCAGTTCTTC. Residues: CSSSGGRYNEQFF.